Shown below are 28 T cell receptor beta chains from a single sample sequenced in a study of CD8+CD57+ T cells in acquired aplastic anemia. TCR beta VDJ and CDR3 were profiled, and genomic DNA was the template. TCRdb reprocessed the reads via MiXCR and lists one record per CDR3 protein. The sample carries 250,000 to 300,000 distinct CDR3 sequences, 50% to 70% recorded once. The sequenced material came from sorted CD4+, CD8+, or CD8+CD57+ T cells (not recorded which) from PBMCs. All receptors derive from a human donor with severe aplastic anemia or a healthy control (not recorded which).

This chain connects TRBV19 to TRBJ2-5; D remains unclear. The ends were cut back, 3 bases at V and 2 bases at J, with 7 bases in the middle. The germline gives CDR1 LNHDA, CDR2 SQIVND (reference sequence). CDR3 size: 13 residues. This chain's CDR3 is CASSIVGQETQYF. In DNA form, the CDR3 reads TGTGCCAGTAGTATTGTTGGGCAAGAGACCCAGTACTTC.

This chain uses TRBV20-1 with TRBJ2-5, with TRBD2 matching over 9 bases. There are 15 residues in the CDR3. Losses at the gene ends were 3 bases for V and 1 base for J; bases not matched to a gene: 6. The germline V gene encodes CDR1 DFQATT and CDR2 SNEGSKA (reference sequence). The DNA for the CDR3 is TGCAGTGCTAGGCCCCCACTAGCGGGCCAAGAGACCCAGTACTTC. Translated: CSARPPLAGQETQYF.

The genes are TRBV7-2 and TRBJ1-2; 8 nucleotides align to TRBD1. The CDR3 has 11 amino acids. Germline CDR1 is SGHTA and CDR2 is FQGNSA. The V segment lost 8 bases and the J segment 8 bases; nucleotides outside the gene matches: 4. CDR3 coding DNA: TGTGCCAGCCTGGACAGGGACGGCTACACCTTC. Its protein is CASLDRDGYTF.

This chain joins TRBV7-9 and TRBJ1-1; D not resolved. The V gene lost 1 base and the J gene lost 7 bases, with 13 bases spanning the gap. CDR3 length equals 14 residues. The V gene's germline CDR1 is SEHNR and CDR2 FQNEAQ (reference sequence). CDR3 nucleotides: TGTGCCAGCAGCTTAGTGGGGAACTCGAATGAAGCTTTCTTT. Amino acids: CASSLVGNSNEAFF.

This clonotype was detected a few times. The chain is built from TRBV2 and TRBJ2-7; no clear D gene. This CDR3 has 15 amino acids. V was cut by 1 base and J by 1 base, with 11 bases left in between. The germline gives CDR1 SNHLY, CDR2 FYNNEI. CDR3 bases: TGTGCCAGCAGTGAAGAACCCCAGTTTTCCTACGAGCAGTACTTC. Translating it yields CASSEEPQFSYEQYF.

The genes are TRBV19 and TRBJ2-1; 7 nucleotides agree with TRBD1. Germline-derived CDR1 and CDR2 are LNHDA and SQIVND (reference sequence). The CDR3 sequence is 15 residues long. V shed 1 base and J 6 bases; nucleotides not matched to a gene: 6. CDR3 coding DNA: TGTGCCAGTAGTATAGCACAGGGGCTTGGCAATGAGCAGTTCTTC. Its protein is CASSIAQGLGNEQFF.

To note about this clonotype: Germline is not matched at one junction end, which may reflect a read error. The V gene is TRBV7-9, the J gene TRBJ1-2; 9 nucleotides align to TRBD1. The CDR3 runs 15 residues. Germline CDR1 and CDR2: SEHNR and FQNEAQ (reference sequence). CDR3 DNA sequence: TGTGCCAGCCAGTTACAGGGGGCGCGCCTCTATGGCTATACCTTC. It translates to CASQLQGARLYGYTF.

Written as DNA, the CDR3 is TGTGCCAGCAGCCAAAACGGGGAAGGAGAGACCCAGTACTTC. Translating it yields CASSQNGEGETQYF. This chain connects TRBV5-8 to TRBJ2-5, with D perhaps matching TRBD2 (5 bases). CDR3 length: 14 amino acids. The germline V and J ends were trimmed by 4 bases and 4 bases, with 14 bases remaining between them. CDR1 SGHTS and CDR2 YDEGEE come from the germline V gene.

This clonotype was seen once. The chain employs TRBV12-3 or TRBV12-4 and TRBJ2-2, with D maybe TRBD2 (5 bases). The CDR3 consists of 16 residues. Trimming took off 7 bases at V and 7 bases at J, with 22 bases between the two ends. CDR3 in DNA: TGTGCCAGCACCCCCAATGCGGGTCTGCTGGGCGGGGAGCTGTTTTTT. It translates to CASTPNAGLLGGELFF.

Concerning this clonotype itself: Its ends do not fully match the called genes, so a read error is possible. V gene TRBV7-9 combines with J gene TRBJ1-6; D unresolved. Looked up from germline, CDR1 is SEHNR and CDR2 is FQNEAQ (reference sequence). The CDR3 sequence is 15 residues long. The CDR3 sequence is CASGLAGSGNSPLHF. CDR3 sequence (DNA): TGTGCCAGCGGCTTAGCGGGCAGTGGTAATTCACCTCTCCACTTT.

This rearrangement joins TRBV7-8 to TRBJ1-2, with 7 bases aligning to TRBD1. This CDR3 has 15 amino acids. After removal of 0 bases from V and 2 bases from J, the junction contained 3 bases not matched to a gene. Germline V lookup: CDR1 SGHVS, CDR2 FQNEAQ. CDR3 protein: CASSLAPGQNYGYTF. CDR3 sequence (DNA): TGTGCCAGCAGCTTAGCGCCGGGACAGAACTATGGCTACACCTTC.

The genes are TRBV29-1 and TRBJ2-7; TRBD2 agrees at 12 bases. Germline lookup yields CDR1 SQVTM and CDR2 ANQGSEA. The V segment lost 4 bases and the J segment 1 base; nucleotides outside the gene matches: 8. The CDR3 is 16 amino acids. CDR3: CSVARTSGILSYEQYF. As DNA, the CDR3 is TGCAGCGTTGCCCGGACTAGCGGGATCCTTTCCTACGAGCAGTACTTC.

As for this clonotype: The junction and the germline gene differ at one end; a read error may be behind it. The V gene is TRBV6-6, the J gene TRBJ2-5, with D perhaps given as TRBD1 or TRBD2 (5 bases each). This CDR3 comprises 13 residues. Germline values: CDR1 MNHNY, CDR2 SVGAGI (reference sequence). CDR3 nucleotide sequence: TGTGCCAGCAGCACGGGGTCCAGGGAGACCCGGTACTTC. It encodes CASSTGSRETRYF.

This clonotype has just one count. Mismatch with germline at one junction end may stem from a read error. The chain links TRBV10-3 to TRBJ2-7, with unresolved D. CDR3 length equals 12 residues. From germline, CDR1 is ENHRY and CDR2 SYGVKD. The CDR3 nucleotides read TGTGCCAGCAGTTACTCAGGTTTCGAGCAGTACTTC. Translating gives CASSYSGFEQYF.

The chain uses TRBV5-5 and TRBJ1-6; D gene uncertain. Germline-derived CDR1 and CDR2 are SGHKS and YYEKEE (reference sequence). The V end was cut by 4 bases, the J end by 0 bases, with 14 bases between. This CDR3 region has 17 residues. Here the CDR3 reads CASSPGSVSSYNSPLHF. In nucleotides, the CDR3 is TGTGCCAGCAGCCCCGGGAGTGTGAGCTCCTATAATTCACCCCTCCACTTT.

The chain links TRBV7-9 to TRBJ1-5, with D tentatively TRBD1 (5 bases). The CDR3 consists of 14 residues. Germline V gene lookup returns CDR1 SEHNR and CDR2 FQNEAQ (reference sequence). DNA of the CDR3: TGTGGGAGCAGCTTATCGCGGGGCCATCAGCCCCAGCATTTT. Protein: CGSSLSRGHQPQHF.

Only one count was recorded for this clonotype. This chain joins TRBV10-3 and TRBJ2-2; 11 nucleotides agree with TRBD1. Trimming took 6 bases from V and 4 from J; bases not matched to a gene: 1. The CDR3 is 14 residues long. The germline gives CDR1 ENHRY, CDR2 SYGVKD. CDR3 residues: CAIRGTGGTGELFF. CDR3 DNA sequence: TGTGCCATCAGGGGGACAGGGGGCACCGGGGAGCTGTTTTTT.

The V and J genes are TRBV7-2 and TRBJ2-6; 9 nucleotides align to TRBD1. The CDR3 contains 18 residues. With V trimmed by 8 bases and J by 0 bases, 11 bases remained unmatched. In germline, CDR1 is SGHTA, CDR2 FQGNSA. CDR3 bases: TGTGCCAGCGGCCGGACAGGGGTCCCCAGCTCTGGGGCCAACGTCCTGACTTTC. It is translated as CASGRTGVPSSGANVLTF.

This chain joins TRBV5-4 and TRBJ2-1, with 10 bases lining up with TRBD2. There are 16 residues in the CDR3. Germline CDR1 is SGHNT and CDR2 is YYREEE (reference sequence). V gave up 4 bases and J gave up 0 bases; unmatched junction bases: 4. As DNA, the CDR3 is TGTGCCAGCAGCGATAGCGGGGGGCGCTCCTACAATGAGCAGTTCTTC. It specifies CASSDSGGRSYNEQFF.

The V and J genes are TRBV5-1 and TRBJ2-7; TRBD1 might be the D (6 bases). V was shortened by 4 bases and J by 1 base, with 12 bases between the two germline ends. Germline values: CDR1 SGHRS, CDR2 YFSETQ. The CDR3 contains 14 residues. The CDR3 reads CASSISGQSYEQYF. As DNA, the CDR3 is TGCGCCAGCAGCATTTCGGGACAATCCTACGAGCAGTACTTC.

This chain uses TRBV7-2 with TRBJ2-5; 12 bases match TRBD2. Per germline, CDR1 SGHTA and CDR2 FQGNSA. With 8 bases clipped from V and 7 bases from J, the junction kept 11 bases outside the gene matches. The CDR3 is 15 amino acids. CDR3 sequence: CASARLAGEGVTQYF. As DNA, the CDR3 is TGTGCCAGCGCTAGACTAGCGGGGGAAGGAGTGACCCAGTACTTC. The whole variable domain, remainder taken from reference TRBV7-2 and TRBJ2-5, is GAGVSQSPSNKVTEKGKDVELRCDPISGHTALYWYRQSLGQGLEFLIYFQGNSAPDKSGLPSDRFSAERTGGSVSTLTIQRTQQEDSAVYLCASARLAGEGVTQYFGPGTRLLVL.

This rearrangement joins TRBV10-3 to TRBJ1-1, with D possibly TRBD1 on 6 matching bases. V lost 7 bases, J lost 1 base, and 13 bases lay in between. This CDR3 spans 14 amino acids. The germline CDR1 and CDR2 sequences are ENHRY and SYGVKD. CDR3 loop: CAITTEGGNTEAFF. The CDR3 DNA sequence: TGTGCCATCACGACAGAGGGGGGGAACACTGAAGCTTTCTTT.

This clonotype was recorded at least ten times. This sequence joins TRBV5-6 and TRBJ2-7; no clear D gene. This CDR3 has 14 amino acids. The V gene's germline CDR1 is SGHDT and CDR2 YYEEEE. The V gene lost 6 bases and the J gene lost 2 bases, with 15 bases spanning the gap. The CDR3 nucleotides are TGTGCCAGCAACTCTAGGACGGCTCCCTACGAGCAGTACTTC. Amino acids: CASNSRTAPYEQYF.

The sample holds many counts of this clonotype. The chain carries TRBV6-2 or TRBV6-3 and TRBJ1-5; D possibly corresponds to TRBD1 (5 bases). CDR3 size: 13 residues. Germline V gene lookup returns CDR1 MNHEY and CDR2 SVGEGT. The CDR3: CAGRGELNQPQHF. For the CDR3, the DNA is TGTGCTGGGCGGGGGGAACTCAATCAGCCCCAGCATTTT.

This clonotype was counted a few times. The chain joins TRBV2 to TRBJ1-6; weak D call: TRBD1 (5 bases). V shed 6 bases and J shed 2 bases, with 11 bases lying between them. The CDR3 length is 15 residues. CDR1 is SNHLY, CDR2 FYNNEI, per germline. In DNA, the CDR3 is TGTGCCAGCAGCGCCAGGGTCCCCTATAATTCACCCCTCCACTTT. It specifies CASSARVPYNSPLHF.

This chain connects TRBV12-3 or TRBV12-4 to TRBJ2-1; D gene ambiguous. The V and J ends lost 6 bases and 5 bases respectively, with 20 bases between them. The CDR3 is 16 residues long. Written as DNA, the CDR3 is TGTGCCAGCAGCCCCACGCGGATCCCCTTCGACAATGAGCAGTTCTTC. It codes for CASSPTRIPFDNEQFF.

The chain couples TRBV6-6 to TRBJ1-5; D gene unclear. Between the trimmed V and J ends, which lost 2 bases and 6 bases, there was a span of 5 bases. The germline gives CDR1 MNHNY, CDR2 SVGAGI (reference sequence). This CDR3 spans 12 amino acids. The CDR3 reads CASSYGLQPQHF. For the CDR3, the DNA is TGTGCCAGCAGTTACGGGCTTCAGCCCCAGCATTTT.

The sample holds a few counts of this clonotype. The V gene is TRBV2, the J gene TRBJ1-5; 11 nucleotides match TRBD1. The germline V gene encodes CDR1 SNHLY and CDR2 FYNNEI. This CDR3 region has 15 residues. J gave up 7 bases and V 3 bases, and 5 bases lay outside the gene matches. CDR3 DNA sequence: TGTGCCAGCAGTGAGGGGACAGGGGGAGGCCAGCCCCAGCATTTT. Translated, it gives CASSEGTGGGQPQHF.